The TCR beta chain described here comes from a study of technical replicates of blood from a few donors. A single count supports this clone. Assay used: immunoSEQ multiplex PCR; TCRdb lists only in-frame clones, some missing. The sample has 80,000 to 95,000 clones, roughly nine tenths seen once; the top ten hold roughly 0.28%. Looked up from germline, CDR1 is SGHNT and CDR2 is YYREEE (reference sequence). CDR3 size: 15 residues. With 5 bases removed from V and 0 bases from J, the gap between germline ends came to 15 bases. The sequenced sample was T cells isolated from PBMCs. This chain joins TRBV5-4 and TRBJ2-7, with D maybe TRBD1 (6 bases). This clonotype was sampled from a human donor in good health. In DNA, the CDR3 is TGTGCCAGCAGTCTCCGGGACATTTACTCCTACGAGCAGTACTTC. It codes for CASSLRDIYSYEQYF.